A selection of T cell receptor beta chains follows, all from one sample in a study of blood T cell repertoires in COVID-19. The protocol was immunoSEQ multiplex PCR, while the TCRdb copy is restricted to in-frame clones and leaves out a portion. The table lists 20,000 to 30,000 clones, roughly 92% of them singletons, with about 1.9% in the top ten. The sequencing sample was made of peripheral blood. The receptors shown here come from a human donor in a cohort sampled during active COVID-19. Each CDR3 is given with its conserved first and last residue. Each record gives: J gene, clone size, V gene, D gene, CDR3 protein, CDR3 DNA. A D gene is named only where the DNA matches it firmly. Clone sizes are given selectively: once, few, many, or a class where the clone is expanded.

J: TRBJ2-7
size: -
V: TRBV7-9
D: TRBD2
CDR3: CASSLAGGDRVGEQYF
DNA: TGTGCCAGCAGCTTAGCGGGAGGGGACCGGGTCGGCGAGCAGTACTTC

J: TRBJ2-2
size: -
V: TRBV7-3
D: TRBD2
CDR3: CASSLGGTRLTGELFF
DNA: TGTGCCAGCAGCTTAGGGGGGACTAGACTCACCGGGGAGCTGTTTTTT

J: TRBJ1-5
size: -
V: TRBV27
D: -
CDR3: CASSFFGGSQPQHF
DNA: TGTGCCAGCAGTTTTTTTGGCGGGAGTCAGCCCCAGCATTTT

J: TRBJ2-1
size: once
V: TRBV7-2
D: TRBD2
CDR3: CASRLAGGVYNEQFF
DNA: TGTGCCAGCAGACTAGCGGGAGGTGTATACAATGAGCAGTTCTTC

J: TRBJ2-2
size: once
V: TRBV29-1
D: TRBD1
CDR3: CSAGGQGAAGELFF
DNA: TGCAGCGCTGGCGGACAGGGGGCCGCCGGGGAGCTGTTTTTT

J: TRBJ2-5
size: -
V: TRBV29-1
D: -
CDR3: CSVDGMTNKGSETQYF
DNA: TGCAGCGTTGATGGGATGACTAACAAGGGCTCGGAGACCCAGTACTTC

J: TRBJ1-2
size: -
V: TRBV2
D: TRBD1
CDR3: CASSDGARGSYGYTF
DNA: TGTGCCAGCAGTGACGGGGCCAGGGGGTCTTATGGCTACACCTTC

J: TRBJ1-5
size: -
V: TRBV5-1
D: TRBD1
CDR3: CASSLGQGGNQPQHF
DNA: TGCGCCAGCAGCCTAGGACAGGGGGGCAATCAGCCCCAGCATTTT

J: TRBJ1-1
size: -
V: TRBV7-7
D: -
CDR3: CASSPRKKQGFTEAFF
DNA: TGTGCCAGCAGCCCTAGGAAAAAACAGGGATTCACTGAAGCTTTCTTT

J: TRBJ1-2
size: -
V: TRBV24-1
D: -
CDR3: CATSDLQGRTGYTF
DNA: TGTGCCACCAGTGATTTACAGGGTCGAACTGGCTACACCTTC

J: TRBJ2-5
size: -
V: TRBV10-1
D: TRBD2
CDR3: CASSSGLAAQETQYF
DNA: TGCGCCAGCAGTTCTGGACTAGCGGCCCAAGAGACCCAGTACTTC

J: TRBJ2-7
size: -
V: TRBV28
D: TRBD2
CDR3: CASSRLADGQQYF
DNA: TGTGCCAGCAGTCGTCTAGCGGACGGACAGCAGTACTTC

J: TRBJ1-1
size: once
V: TRBV14
D: TRBD1
CDR3: CASSQNRTGVDTEAFF
DNA: TGTGCCAGCAGCCAAAACAGGACAGGGGTTGACACTGAAGCTTTCTTT

J: TRBJ1-1
size: -
V: TRBV12-3/TRBV12-4
D: TRBD1
CDR3: CASSRTGNTEAFF
DNA: TGTGCCAGCAGCAGGACAGGGAACACTGAAGCTTTCTTT

J: TRBJ1-5
size: -
V: TRBV7-2
D: -
CDR3: CASSGTGSGQPQHF
DNA: TGTGCCAGCAGCGGCACGGGGAGCGGTCAGCCCCAGCATTTT

J: TRBJ2-1
size: -
V: TRBV12-3/TRBV12-4
D: -
CDR3: CASSLRNEQFF
DNA: TGTGCCAGCAGTTTACGGAATGAGCAGTTCTTC

J: TRBJ1-1
size: -
V: TRBV28
D: TRBD1
CDR3: CASRTGTGKGEAFF
DNA: TGTGCCAGCAGAACCGGGACAGGCAAGGGTGAAGCTTTCTTT

J: TRBJ2-7
size: -
V: TRBV3-1/TRBV3-2
D: TRBD1
CDR3: CASSQPTGGAYEQYF
DNA: TGTGCCAGCAGCCAACCGACAGGGGGGGCCTACGAGCAGTACTTC

J: TRBJ1-2
size: -
V: TRBV25-1
D: -
CDR3: CASSEVAGNYGYTF
DNA: TGTGCCAGCAGTGAAGTGGCGGGGAACTATGGCTACACCTTC

J: TRBJ1-4
size: -
V: TRBV7-2
D: TRBD1
CDR3: CASSLVQGAGEKLFF
DNA: TGTGCCAGCAGCTTGGTACAGGGGGCGGGTGAAAAACTGTTTTTT

J: TRBJ2-1
size: -
V: TRBV7-3
D: TRBD1
CDR3: CASRMRQGVTEQFF
DNA: TGTGCCAGTAGAATGCGACAGGGTGTTACTGAGCAGTTCTTC

J: TRBJ2-3
size: -
V: TRBV28
D: TRBD2
CDR3: CASSLRPPRLAGGKGSQYF
DNA: TGTGCCAGCAGTTTAAGGCCCCCCCGACTAGCGGGGGGGAAGGGGTCGCAGTATTTT

J: TRBJ2-3
size: -
V: TRBV5-8
D: -
CDR3: CASTGTDTQYF
DNA: TGTGCCAGCACCGGCACAGATACGCAGTATTTT

J: TRBJ1-5
size: -
V: TRBV28
D: -
CDR3: CASSQWGDGQPQHF
DNA: TGTGCCAGCAGCCAGTGGGGGGACGGGCAGCCCCAGCATTTT

J: TRBJ2-1
size: -
V: TRBV6-1
D: -
CDR3: CASSELGGGYNEQFF
DNA: TGTGCCAGCAGTGAACTAGGGGGGGGTTACAATGAGCAGTTCTTC

J: TRBJ2-3
size: -
V: TRBV11-3
D: -
CDR3: CASSWGGSPTDTQYF
DNA: TGTGCCAGCAGCTGGGGCGGATCCCCCACAGATACGCAGTATTTT

J: TRBJ2-2
size: -
V: TRBV28
D: -
CDR3: CASSLGQGRAELFF
DNA: TGTGCCAGCAGTTTGGGTCAGGGGCGCGCGGAGCTGTTTTTT

J: TRBJ2-7
size: -
V: TRBV27
D: TRBD1
CDR3: CASTSRTGNYEQYF
DNA: TGTGCCAGCACCTCCCGGACAGGGAACTACGAGCAGTACTTC

J: TRBJ2-1
size: once
V: TRBV7-2
D: TRBD2
CDR3: CASSQWTSNANEQFF
DNA: TGTGCCAGCAGCCAATGGACTAGCAATGCCAATGAGCAGTTCTTC

J: TRBJ1-1
size: -
V: TRBV7-3
D: TRBD1
CDR3: CASSLLPQGVGTEAFF
DNA: TGTGCCAGCAGCTTACTCCCGCAGGGGGTGGGTACTGAAGCTTTCTTT

J: TRBJ2-4
size: -
V: TRBV30
D: TRBD2
CDR3: CAWSSGGGRHIQYF
DNA: TGTGCCTGGAGTTCCGGGGGAGGGAGGCACATTCAGTACTTC

J: TRBJ1-5
size: -
V: TRBV7-3
D: -
CDR3: CASSHEPGPAQPQHF
DNA: TGTGCCAGCAGCCACGAACCGGGTCCCGCTCAGCCCCAGCATTTT

J: TRBJ1-1
size: -
V: TRBV7-2
D: -
CDR3: CASRPRRRSSMNTEAFF
DNA: TGTGCCAGCAGGCCAAGGAGACGGAGCTCCATGAACACTGAAGCTTTCTTT

J: TRBJ1-5
size: -
V: TRBV4-1
D: TRBD1
CDR3: CASSQMSTGHQPQHF
DNA: TGCGCCAGCAGCCAGATGTCGACAGGGCACCAGCCCCAGCATTTT

J: TRBJ2-1
size: -
V: TRBV10-3
D: TRBD1
CDR3: CAISEARTGAGNEQFF
DNA: TGTGCCATCAGTGAGGCCCGGACAGGGGCGGGCAATGAGCAGTTCTTC

J: TRBJ2-2
size: -
V: TRBV19
D: -
CDR3: CASSSTGINTGELFF
DNA: TGTGCCAGTAGTAGTACAGGGATCAACACCGGGGAGCTGTTTTTT

J: TRBJ1-2
size: -
V: TRBV5-1
D: TRBD1
CDR3: CASSRELTTGSDYGYTF
DNA: TGCGCCAGCAGCCGAGAACTAACGACAGGGTCCGACTATGGCTACACCTTC

J: TRBJ2-3
size: -
V: TRBV28
D: TRBD1
CDR3: CASSSDQGATGTDTQYF
DNA: TGTGCCAGCAGTTCAGACCAGGGGGCGACGGGCACAGATACGCAGTATTTT

J: TRBJ1-2
size: -
V: TRBV6-2/TRBV6-3
D: -
CDR3: CASSDGGAEGYTF
DNA: TGTGCCAGCAGCGACGGGGGGGCAGAAGGCTACACCTTC

J: TRBJ2-7
size: -
V: TRBV25-1
D: -
CDR3: CASQDRIYEQYF
DNA: TGTGCCAGTCAAGACAGGATCTACGAGCAGTACTTC

J: TRBJ1-2
size: -
V: TRBV5-4
D: -
CDR3: CASSSDSYGYTF
DNA: TGTGCCAGCAGTTCTGACAGCTATGGCTACACCTTC

J: TRBJ1-3
size: -
V: TRBV28
D: TRBD1
CDR3: CASSHRQGTTGNTIYF
DNA: TGTGCCAGCAGTCACCGACAGGGGACAACTGGAAACACCATATATTTT

J: TRBJ1-1
size: once
V: TRBV27
D: -
CDR3: CASSLFRNTEAFF
DNA: TGTGCCAGCAGTTTATTCCGGAACACTGAAGCTTTCTTT